The entry that follows covers one T cell receptor beta chain sequence. CDR3 length: 15 amino acids. J was trimmed by 4 bases and V by 7 bases; bases with no gene match: 11. Germline lookup yields CDR1 LNHDA and CDR2 SQIVND (reference sequence). This record comes from a study of control samples from healthy donors and cancer patients. Some clones are missing from TCRdb's copy, which holds only in-frame ones; the method was immunoSEQ multiplex PCR. Here the sample spans 130,000 to 150,000 clones, just under 95% being singletons. The receptor's source is a man aged 55 to 69 with colorectal cancer. V usage is TRBV19 and J usage is TRBJ2-3; 7 nucleotides line up with TRBD2. The sample was PBMCs. For the CDR3, the DNA is TGTGCCAGTACCCCCGGAGGGAGGGGCCCAGATACGCAGTATTTT. Translating it yields CASTPGGRGPDTQYF.